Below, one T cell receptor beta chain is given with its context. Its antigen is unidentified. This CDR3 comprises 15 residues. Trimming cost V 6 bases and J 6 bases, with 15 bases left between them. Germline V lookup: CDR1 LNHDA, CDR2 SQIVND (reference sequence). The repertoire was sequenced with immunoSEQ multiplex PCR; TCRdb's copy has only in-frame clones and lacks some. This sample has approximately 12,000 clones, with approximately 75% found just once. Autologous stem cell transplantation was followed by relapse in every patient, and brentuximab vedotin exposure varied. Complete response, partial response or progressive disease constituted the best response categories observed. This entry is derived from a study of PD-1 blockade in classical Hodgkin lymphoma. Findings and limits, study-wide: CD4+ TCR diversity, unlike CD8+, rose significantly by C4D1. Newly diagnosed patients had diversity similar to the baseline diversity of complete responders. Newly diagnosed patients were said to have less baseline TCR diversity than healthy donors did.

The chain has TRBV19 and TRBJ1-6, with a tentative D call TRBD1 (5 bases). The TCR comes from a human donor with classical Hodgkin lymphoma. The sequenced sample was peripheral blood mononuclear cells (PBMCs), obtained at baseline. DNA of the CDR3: TGTGCCAGTAGAGAGGGACTACACCTTAATTCACCCCTCCACTTT. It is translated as CASREGLHLNSPLHF. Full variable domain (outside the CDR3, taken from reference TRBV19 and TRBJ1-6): DGGITQSPKYLFRKEGQNVTLSCEQNLNHDAMYWYRQDPGQGLRLIYYSQIVNDFQKGDIAEGYSVSREKKESFPLTVTSAQKNPTAFYLCASREGLHLNSPLHFGNGTRLTVT.